The clone carrying this T cell receptor (beta chain) was recorded many times. Its antigen remains unidentified. RNA transcripts yielded amplified TCR beta CDR3 regions. First-round RT-PCR targeting the TCR CDR3 was performed with the HTBI primer set. TCRdb passed the multiplex PCR reads through MiXCR, listing each CDR3 protein once. The sample lists approximately 600,000 distinct CDR3 sequences, approximately 15% occurring once. The blood sample predates any ophthalmopathy symptoms, coming from first hyperthyroidism diagnosis. Extraction of PBMCs used about 9.2 ml of fresh peripheral blood. V shed 2 bases, J shed 0 bases, and the junction held 5 bases outside the gene matches. The CDR3 has 18 residues. The data originate from a study of T cells in Graves' hyperthyroidism and ophthalmopathy. Study-wide points: The model predicted ophthalmopathy a median around six months before onset. Most expanded thyroid clonotypes above 0.001 also appeared in blood.

Sequencing was performed on blood. The clonotype originates from a woman younger than 45 with Graves' hyperthyroidism that later progressed to Graves' ophthalmopathy. V gene TRBV12-3 or TRBV12-4 combines with J gene TRBJ2-1; 12 nucleotides align to TRBD2. CDR3 protein: CASSLSPTSGSSYNEQFF. The CDR3 nucleotides are TGTGCCAGCAGTTTATCTCCGACTAGCGGGAGCTCCTACAATGAGCAGTTCTTC.